The rows below give T cell receptor beta chains drawn from one sample of a study of blood T cell repertoires in COVID-19. Profiling relied on immunoSEQ multiplex PCR, and the TCRdb table lists in-frame clones only, not all of them. In the table there are more than 350,000 clones, roughly 90% of which are singletons. Sequences were obtained from PBMCs or T cells enriched from blood (not recorded which). The receptors were sampled from a woman aged 18-29 years who had been exposed to COVID-19. CDR3s include the opening cysteine and the closing phenylalanine or tryptophan. A D gene is named only where the DNA matches it firmly. For some rows the clone size is stated as once, few or many, or as a class when expanded; others skip it.

j_gene: TRBJ2-3; d_gene: -; v_gene: TRBV14; abundance: -; CDR3aa: CASSLPKGLRANTQYF; CDR3nt: TGTGCCAGCAGCCTACCAAAGGGCCTCAGGGCCAATACGCAGTATTTT
j_gene: TRBJ1-1; d_gene: -; v_gene: TRBV18; abundance: -; CDR3aa: CASSPQEGGGTEAFF; CDR3nt: TGTGCCAGCTCACCACAGGAGGGAGGGGGCACTGAAGCTTTCTTT
j_gene: TRBJ2-7; d_gene: TRBD2; v_gene: TRBV9; abundance: -; CDR3aa: CASGQSSSGGARDEQYF; CDR3nt: TGTGCCAGCGGACAATCTTCTAGCGGGGGGGCCCGCGACGAGCAGTACTTC
j_gene: TRBJ2-1; d_gene: TRBD2; v_gene: TRBV28; abundance: -; CDR3aa: CASSLILAGVNEQFF; CDR3nt: TGTGCCAGCAGTTTAATACTAGCGGGAGTCAATGAGCAGTTCTTC
j_gene: TRBJ1-2; d_gene: -; v_gene: TRBV19; abundance: few; CDR3aa: CASNKGVTVYGYTF; CDR3nt: TGTGCCAGTAACAAGGGGGTTACAGTCTATGGCTACACCTTC
j_gene: TRBJ1-6; d_gene: -; v_gene: TRBV30; abundance: -; CDR3aa: CAWSVGALTYNSPLHF; CDR3nt: TGTGCCTGGAGTGTTGGGGCCCTTACGTATAATTCACCCCTCCACTTT
j_gene: TRBJ2-3; d_gene: -; v_gene: TRBV10-3; abundance: -; CDR3aa: CAISDSAADTQYF; CDR3nt: TGTGCCATCAGTGACAGCGCCGCAGATACGCAGTATTTT
j_gene: TRBJ2-5; d_gene: -; v_gene: TRBV28; abundance: -; CDR3aa: CASRNSPETQYF; CDR3nt: TGTGCCAGCAGGAATAGCCCAGAGACCCAGTACTTC
j_gene: TRBJ1-6; d_gene: -; v_gene: TRBV30; abundance: -; CDR3aa: CAWREPGTMSPLHF; CDR3nt: TGTGCCTGGAGAGAACCCGGGACAATGTCACCCCTCCACTTT
j_gene: TRBJ2-1; d_gene: TRBD1; v_gene: TRBV9; abundance: few; CDR3aa: CASSVPTGFASEQFF; CDR3nt: TGTGCCAGCAGCGTTCCGACAGGGTTTGCCTCGGAGCAGTTCTTC
j_gene: TRBJ2-7; d_gene: TRBD1; v_gene: TRBV5-6; abundance: -; CDR3aa: CASSEQGASYEQYF; CDR3nt: TGTGCCAGCAGCGAGCAGGGGGCCTCCTACGAGCAGTACTTC
j_gene: TRBJ1-5; d_gene: -; v_gene: TRBV6-2/TRBV6-3; abundance: -; CDR3aa: CASSYQYRDQPQHF; CDR3nt: TGTGCCAGCAGTTACCAGTATCGGGATCAGCCCCAGCATTTT
j_gene: TRBJ1-2; d_gene: -; v_gene: TRBV7-2; abundance: -; CDR3aa: CASSWVGGGYTF; CDR3nt: TGTGCCAGCAGCTGGGTCGGCGGGGGCTACACCTTC
j_gene: TRBJ2-7; d_gene: -; v_gene: TRBV19; abundance: -; CDR3aa: CASSQGGTYEQYF; CDR3nt: TGTGCCAGTAGTCAGGGGGGCACCTACGAGCAGTACTTC
j_gene: TRBJ1-1; d_gene: -; v_gene: TRBV27; abundance: -; CDR3aa: CATGPGGTEAFF; CDR3nt: TGTGCCACCGGTCCGGGGGGGACTGAAGCTTTCTTT
j_gene: TRBJ2-1; d_gene: -; v_gene: TRBV7-5; abundance: -; CDR3aa: CVRSPRDRRNNEQFF; CDR3nt: TGTGTCAGAAGCCCACGGGACAGGCGAAACAATGAGCAGTTCTTC
j_gene: TRBJ2-1; d_gene: -; v_gene: TRBV2; abundance: -; CDR3aa: CASSEAYRANEQFF; CDR3nt: TGTGCCAGCAGTGAAGCTTACAGGGCCAATGAGCAGTTCTTC
j_gene: TRBJ1-2; d_gene: -; v_gene: TRBV28; abundance: -; CDR3aa: CASSLTGQGYTF; CDR3nt: TGTGCCAGCAGTTTAACAGGACAGGGCTACACCTTC
j_gene: TRBJ1-1; d_gene: -; v_gene: TRBV27; abundance: -; CDR3aa: CASRSRGATEAFF; CDR3nt: TGTGCCAGCAGATCCAGGGGAGCCACTGAAGCTTTCTTT
j_gene: TRBJ1-1; d_gene: -; v_gene: TRBV7-9; abundance: -; CDR3aa: CASSEQARGMNTEAFF; CDR3nt: TGTGCCAGCAGCGAGCAAGCCCGGGGAATGAACACTGAAGCTTTCTTT
j_gene: TRBJ1-4; d_gene: -; v_gene: TRBV15; abundance: -; CDR3aa: CATSRVRRGVVTTNEKLFF; CDR3nt: TGTGCCACCAGCAGAGTCCGCAGGGGAGTCGTGACGACTAATGAAAAACTGTTTTTT
j_gene: TRBJ1-5; d_gene: -; v_gene: TRBV7-2; abundance: -; CDR3aa: CASSFVQGEGQPQHF; CDR3nt: TGTGCCAGCAGCTTTGTACAGGGAGAGGGTCAGCCCCAGCATTTT
j_gene: TRBJ1-2; d_gene: -; v_gene: TRBV12-3/TRBV12-4; abundance: -; CDR3aa: CASSLIRGDGYTF; CDR3nt: TGTGCCAGCAGTTTGATCCGGGGAGATGGCTACACCTTC
j_gene: TRBJ2-3; d_gene: TRBD2; v_gene: TRBV6-1; abundance: -; CDR3aa: CASSVSLGREASDTQYF; CDR3nt: TGTGCCAGCAGTGTGTCGCTTGGGCGGGAGGCCTCAGATACGCAGTATTTT
j_gene: TRBJ2-7; d_gene: -; v_gene: TRBV7-9; abundance: -; CDR3aa: CASSRGGGDEQYF; CDR3nt: TGTGCCAGCAGCCGGGGCGGGGGCGACGAGCAGTACTTC
j_gene: TRBJ1-4; d_gene: -; v_gene: TRBV24-1; abundance: few; CDR3aa: CATSERRTPLYEKLFF; CDR3nt: TGTGCCACCAGTGAGAGGCGGACTCCCCTATATGAAAAACTGTTTTTT
j_gene: TRBJ1-5; d_gene: -; v_gene: TRBV11-2; abundance: -; CDR3aa: CASSARLGGSNQPQHF; CDR3nt: TGTGCCAGCAGCGCGAGGCTAGGGGGAAGCAATCAGCCCCAGCATTTT
j_gene: TRBJ2-7; d_gene: -; v_gene: TRBV20-1; abundance: -; CDR3aa: CSAGATTEQYF; CDR3nt: TGCAGTGCTGGGGCCACCACCGAGCAGTACTTC
j_gene: TRBJ2-1; d_gene: -; v_gene: TRBV5-8; abundance: -; CDR3aa: CASSLDDSPTPSAAMGQFF; CDR3nt: TGTGCCAGCAGCTTGGATGACTCCCCGACCCCGAGCGCCGCCATGGGGCAGTTCTTC
j_gene: TRBJ1-1; d_gene: TRBD1; v_gene: TRBV24-1; abundance: -; CDR3aa: CATRGTGEATEAFF; CDR3nt: TGTGCCACCAGAGGGACAGGGGAGGCCACTGAAGCTTTCTTT
j_gene: TRBJ2-3; d_gene: -; v_gene: TRBV7-6; abundance: -; CDR3aa: CASSPRADTQYF; CDR3nt: TGTGCCAGCAGCCCCAGAGCGGATACGCAGTATTTT
j_gene: TRBJ2-7; d_gene: -; v_gene: TRBV19; abundance: -; CDR3aa: CASSRAAGYEQYF; CDR3nt: TGTGCCAGTAGTAGAGCAGCAGGGTACGAGCAGTACTTC
j_gene: TRBJ1-2; d_gene: TRBD1; v_gene: TRBV20-1; abundance: -; CDR3aa: CNTGGIYGYTF; CDR3nt: TGCAACACAGGGGGGATCTATGGCTACACCTTC
j_gene: TRBJ2-5; d_gene: TRBD2; v_gene: TRBV29-1; abundance: -; CDR3aa: CSVGSLAGETQYF; CDR3nt: TGCAGCGTTGGATCCCTAGCGGGAGAGACCCAGTACTTC
j_gene: TRBJ2-7; d_gene: TRBD1; v_gene: TRBV6-6; abundance: -; CDR3aa: CASRGQGDTYEQYF; CDR3nt: TGTGCCAGCAGAGGACAGGGGGACACCTACGAGCAGTACTTC
j_gene: TRBJ2-1; d_gene: TRBD1; v_gene: TRBV28; abundance: -; CDR3aa: CATDPQGGLHSSYNEQFF; CDR3nt: TGTGCCACCGATCCGCAAGGGGGCCTACACAGCTCCTACAATGAGCAGTTCTTC
j_gene: TRBJ1-4; d_gene: -; v_gene: TRBV19; abundance: -; CDR3aa: CASSERSREKLFF; CDR3nt: TGTGCCAGTAGTGAACGATCGAGAGAAAAACTGTTTTTT
j_gene: TRBJ1-2; d_gene: -; v_gene: TRBV7-2; abundance: -; CDR3aa: CASSLGRTENYGYTF; CDR3nt: TGTGCCAGCAGCTTAGGGAGGACAGAGAACTATGGCTACACCTTC
j_gene: TRBJ2-5; d_gene: -; v_gene: TRBV19; abundance: once; CDR3aa: CASSILAGETQYF; CDR3nt: TGTGCCAGTAGTATCTTAGCAGGGGAGACCCAGTACTTC
j_gene: TRBJ1-3; d_gene: -; v_gene: TRBV25-1; abundance: -; CDR3aa: CASSVGVTGNTIYF; CDR3nt: TGTGCCAGCAGTGTAGGGGTCACCGGAAACACCATATATTTT
j_gene: TRBJ2-7; d_gene: -; v_gene: TRBV9; abundance: -; CDR3aa: CASSVVSGAEQYF; CDR3nt: TGTGCCAGCAGCGTCGTATCAGGGGCCGAGCAGTACTTC
j_gene: TRBJ1-5; d_gene: -; v_gene: TRBV4-3; abundance: -; CDR3aa: CASSQDLGNNQPQHF; CDR3nt: TGCGCCAGCAGCCAAGATCTCGGGAACAATCAGCCCCAGCATTTT
j_gene: TRBJ2-5; d_gene: -; v_gene: TRBV7-2; abundance: -; CDR3aa: CASSHPGAETQYF; CDR3nt: TGTGCCAGCAGCCACCCAGGGGCGGAGACCCAGTACTTC